This T cell receptor beta chain was sequenced during a study of shared clonotypes between healthy human individuals. A CD45RA-negative memory subset and a CD45RA+ naive subset were separated from the CD4+ cells. The data were produced by immunoSEQ multiplex PCR, yet TCRdb's version contains in-frame clones alone and is incomplete. The repertoire includes approximately 180,000 clones, 85% to 95% of them detected once, and about 0.07% sits in the top ten. V was pared by 3 bases and J by 6 bases, with 5 bases between. The V gene's germline CDR1 is MNHNY and CDR2 SVGAGI (reference sequence). The CDR3 is 11 residues long.

Material for sequencing was naive CD4+ T cells sorted from blood. The subset here: CD45RA+ positively selected. V is TRBV6-6 and J is TRBJ1-2; D unclear. The source is a woman in her thirties in good health. The CDR3: CASSYLNGYTF. CDR3 bases: TGTGCCAGCAGTTATTTAAATGGCTACACCTTC.